These T cell receptor beta chains were read from a single sample in a study of T cell responses to AZD1222 COVID-19 vaccine. Assay: immunoSEQ multiplex PCR; the TCRdb copy retains only in-frame clones and omits some. The sample holds about 110,000 clones, 82% seen once. The starting material was peripheral blood, obtained on day 0 of AZD1222 vaccination. These receptors were taken from an adult in good health. Each CDR3 is given with its conserved first and last residue. D genes are given only for firm matches. Size is stated for part of the rows, as once, few or many counts, or as a class when the clone is expanded.

D gene	clone size	V gene	J gene	CDR3 protein	CDR3 DNA
.	once	TRBV7-9	TRBJ2-5	CASSPRDGRETQYF	TGTGCCAGCAGCCCGCGGGACGGTCGAGAGACCCAGTACTTC
.	.	TRBV3-1/TRBV3-2	TRBJ2-6	CASSQEVQLSGANVLTF	TGTGCCAGCAGCCAAGAAGTACAGCTTAGCGGGGCCAACGTCCTGACTTTC
.	.	TRBV6-2/TRBV6-3	TRBJ2-1	CASSSWQGIGSNEQFF	TGTGCCAGCAGTTCCTGGCAGGGGATCGGATCCAATGAGCAGTTCTTC
TRBD1	.	TRBV18	TRBJ1-2	CASSPPLAVGGLYGYTF	TGTGCCAGCTCACCACCCCTGGCGGTAGGGGGCCTCTATGGCTACACCTTC
.	.	TRBV6-5	TRBJ1-2	CASSYGGTYGYTF	TGTGCCAGCAGTTACGGGGGGACCTATGGCTACACCTTC
.	.	TRBV5-1	TRBJ2-3	CASSLEAGADTQYF	TGCGCCAGCAGCTTGGAGGCAGGGGCAGATACGCAGTATTTT
TRBD1	many	TRBV7-6	TRBJ2-1	CASSLGTGVINEQFF	TGTGCCAGCAGCTTAGGGACAGGGGTAATCAATGAGCAGTTCTTC
.	.	TRBV7-2	TRBJ2-3	CASSSADTQYF	TGTGCCAGCAGCTCCGCAGATACGCAGTATTTT
TRBD1	few	TRBV19	TRBJ1-1	CASSRTGVTEAFF	TGTGCCAGTAGTAGGACAGGGGTAACTGAAGCTTTCTTT
.	.	TRBV18	TRBJ1-2	CASSPGEGYGYTF	TGTGCCAGCTCACCAGGGGAGGGCTATGGCTACACCTTC
.	.	TRBV4-1	TRBJ1-1	CASSLGTINTEAFF	TGCGCCAGCAGCCTCGGGACAATCAACACTGAAGCTTTCTTT
.	.	TRBV19	TRBJ2-7	CASSMGTVYEQYF	TGTGCCAGTAGTATGGGGACTGTATACGAGCAGTACTTC
.	.	TRBV6-5	TRBJ2-2	CASRRTENTGELFF	TGTGCCAGCAGACGGACAGAGAACACCGGGGAGCTGTTTTTT
.	.	TRBV7-2	TRBJ1-2	CASSLEGPLSYGYTF	TGTGCCAGCAGCTTAGAGGGGCCCCTAAGCTATGGCTACACCTTC
.	.	TRBV18	TRBJ2-2	CASSPTRGDGELFF	TGTGCCAGCTCACCAACTAGGGGTGACGGGGAGCTGTTTTTT
.	.	TRBV12-3/TRBV12-4	TRBJ1-2	CAIFPASYGYTF	TGTGCCATCTTCCCGGCAAGCTATGGCTACACCTTC
.	.	TRBV23-1	TRBJ1-5	CASSQKGGHQPQHF	TGCGCCAGCAGTCAAAAGGGTGGTCATCAGCCCCAGCATTTT
.	.	TRBV3-1/TRBV3-2	TRBJ1-5	CASSQGRSSNQPQHF	TGTGCCAGCAGCCAGGGACGGAGTAGCAATCAGCCCCAGCATTTT
.	.	TRBV9	TRBJ2-1	CASSPHYDEQFF	TGTGCCAGCAGCCCTCACTACGATGAGCAGTTCTTC
.	.	TRBV27	TRBJ1-4	CASSSVVGRAEEKLFF	TGTGCCAGCAGTTCGGTTGTGGGGCGCGCCGAAGAAAAACTGTTTTTT
.	.	TRBV9	TRBJ1-2	CASSVSEGNYGYTF	TGTGCCAGCAGCGTATCTGAGGGTAACTATGGCTACACCTTC
TRBD2	.	TRBV11-2	TRBJ2-5	CASRGTSGGETQYF	TGTGCCAGCAGAGGGACTAGCGGGGGTGAGACCCAGTACTTC
.	.	TRBV30	TRBJ1-5	CAWSVQAGGRGWHHSNQPQHF	TGTGCCTGGAGTGTACAAGCTGGGGGCAGGGGTTGGCACCATAGCAATCAGCCCCAGCATTTT
.	.	TRBV5-6	TRBJ1-1	CASSLEDAGIRGRAFF	TGTGCCAGCAGCTTAGAGGATGCAGGGATCCGAGGTCGAGCTTTCTTT
.	.	TRBV3-1/TRBV3-2	TRBJ2-3	CVSSQEMQSDTQYF	TGTGTCAGCAGCCAAGAAATGCAGTCGGATACGCAGTATTTT
.	.	TRBV5-5	TRBJ1-5	CASSLDSSNQPQHF	TGTGCCAGCAGCTTGGATTCTAGCAATCAGCCCCAGCATTTT
TRBD1	.	TRBV11-2	TRBJ2-1	CASSLSPQQGNGQFF	TGTGCCAGCAGCTTATCCCCCCAACAGGGGAATGGGCAGTTCTTC
.	.	TRBV7-2	TRBJ2-7	CASSLVQGPYEQYF	TGTGCCAGCAGCTTAGTTCAGGGACCCTACGAGCAGTACTTC
TRBD1	.	TRBV5-8	TRBJ2-7	CASSLFRTGDEQYF	TGTGCCAGCAGCTTGTTTCGGACAGGGGACGAGCAGTACTTC
TRBD1	.	TRBV27	TRBJ2-7	CASSATRDRRTISTYEQYF	TGTGCCAGCAGTGCCACCCGGGACAGGCGGACCATATCCACCTACGAGCAGTACTTC
TRBD2	.	TRBV7-3	TRBJ2-2	CASSPGGGPGGIDGELFF	TGTGCCAGCAGCCCCGGGGGGGGCCCTGGGGGGATCGACGGGGAGCTGTTTTTT
.	.	TRBV6-5	TRBJ1-2	CASSGGPLYGYTF	TGTGCCAGCAGCGGGGGACCTCTCTATGGCTACACCTTC
TRBD1	once	TRBV7-9	TRBJ1-2	CASSLGDRGWYGYTF	TGTGCCAGCAGCTTAGGGGACAGGGGTTGGTATGGCTACACCTTC
.	once	TRBV5-1	TRBJ1-2	CASSRDGAPNYGYTF	TGCGCCAGCAGCAGGGACGGAGCTCCTAACTATGGCTACACCTTC
TRBD1	.	TRBV5-4	TRBJ1-5	CASSNGQGHQPQHF	TGTGCCAGCAGTAACGGACAGGGACATCAGCCCCAGCATTTT
.	.	TRBV27	TRBJ1-2	CASTGDNYGYTF	TGTGCCAGCACGGGGGATAACTATGGCTACACCTTC
.	.	TRBV12-3/TRBV12-4	TRBJ1-2	CASSLGGRYGYTF	TGTGCCAGCAGTTTAGGAGGGAGGTATGGCTACACCTTC
.	.	TRBV7-9	TRBJ1-2	CASSLISRVSYGYTF	TGTGCCAGCAGCTTAATTTCTCGGGTTAGCTATGGCTACACCTTC
.	.	TRBV13	TRBJ2-3	CASSQRGARTEYF	TGTGCCAGCAGCCAGCGAGGAGCGCGGACCGAGTATTTT
.	.	TRBV11-2	TRBJ2-7	CASSYRDEQYF	TGTGCCAGCAGTTACAGGGACGAGCAGTACTTC
TRBD1	.	TRBV10-3	TRBJ1-1	CAISGGQGDFAEAFF	TGTGCCATCAGTGGGGGACAGGGGGATTTCGCTGAAGCTTTCTTT
.	.	TRBV7-2	TRBJ1-1	CASSQRMGIMNTEAFF	TGTGCCAGCAGTCAGCGAATGGGGATTATGAACACTGAAGCTTTCTTT